Below, one T cell receptor (beta chain) is given with its context. Antigen: not known. The data were obtained in a study of shared clonotypes between healthy human individuals. Original handling: Filtering differed, since immunoSEQ gave only junction sequences and no quality scores. The protocol was immunoSEQ multiplex PCR, while the TCRdb copy is restricted to in-frame clones and leaves out a portion. V and J calls plus clone size are reproduced from that table; the DNA served to infer D and trimming. The sample includes some 2,500,000 clones, roughly 90% of them seen just once. Study observations and caveats: Naive subsets generally exceeded memory subsets in estimated richness.

Unmatched junction bases numbered 11, after V lost 7 bases and J lost 0 bases. The germline CDR1 and CDR2 sequences are MDHEN and SYDVKM. The CDR3 sequence is 17 residues long. Sample: naive CD4+ T cells from PBMCs. The subset here: CD45RA+ positively selected. The TCR originated in a man younger than 35 in good health. Some clones in this sample may be carry-over from other donors' samples. The rearrangement joins TRBV28 to TRBJ2-7, with 11 positions matching TRBD1. DNA of the CDR3: TGTGCCAGCACCCCCGGACAGGGGGCGTCGGCCTCCTACGAGCAGTACTTC. Translated, it gives CASTPGQGASASYEQYF.